A single sample is the source of the 15 T cell receptor beta chains below, sequenced in a study of shared clonotypes between healthy human individuals. Libraries were prepared by immunoSEQ multiplex PCR; TCRdb keeps only in-frame clonotypes and omits some of them. The sample lists some 2,100,000 clones, more than 90% occurring once. The sequenced sample consisted of naive CD4+ T cells sorted from blood. Subset denoted: CD45RA+ positively selected. Receptors originate from a man aged 18 to 29 in good health.

The table lists this clone with a few counts. Germline is not matched at one junction end, which may reflect a read error. Other DNA variants within this sample encode the same CDR3. The genes are TRBV7-7 and TRBJ2-3; 13 bases map to TRBD2. CDR3 length equals 15 residues. CDR1 and CDR2 from the germline V gene are SSHAT and FNYEAQ (reference sequence). The CDR3 DNA sequence: TGTGCTAGCAGTCCCGGACTAGCGGGAGCAGATACGCAGTATTTT. The encoded protein is CASSPGLAGADTQYF.

The chain couples TRBV27 to TRBJ1-6; D uncertain. The V and J ends lost 3 bases and 7 bases respectively, with 19 bases between them. The CDR3 covers 17 residues. The germline gives CDR1 MNHEY, CDR2 SMNVEV (reference sequence). The CDR3 sequence: CASSFLPGPGRNSPLHF. The CDR3 region has the DNA TGTGCCAGCAGTTTTCTACCCGGCCCGGGCAGGAATTCACCCCTCCACTTT.

J is TRBJ2-7 and V is TRBV19, with D tentatively TRBD2 (5 bases). This CDR3 contains 19 residues. The germline V gene encodes CDR1 LNHDA and CDR2 SQIVND (reference sequence). Trimming removed 9 bases at V and 0 bases at J, with 30 bases between. The CDR3 spells CASTIPTDPRTPNSYEQYF. CDR3 nucleotides: TGTGCCAGCACTATCCCGACGGACCCCAGGACTCCGAACTCCTACGAGCAGTACTTC.

The chain combines TRBV7-2 with TRBJ2-2, with 8 bases aligning to TRBD1. V shed 5 bases, J shed 4 bases, and the junction held 15 bases outside the gene matches. Germline CDR1 is SGHTA and CDR2 is FQGNSA. The CDR3 covers 18 residues. The CDR3 region is CASSRPTRTGRLTGELFF. The CDR3 DNA reads as TGTGCCAGCAGCCGACCAACCCGGACAGGGCGACTCACCGGGGAGCTGTTTTTT.

The V gene is TRBV28, the J gene TRBJ2-5, with D maybe TRBD2 (5 bases). Germline V CDR1 and CDR2: MDHEN, SYDVKM. The CDR3 length is 14 residues. Trimming shortened V by 6 bases and J by 5 bases, and 16 bases separated the two germline ends. The CDR3 protein is CASSLAYGGETQYF. The CDR3 DNA reads as TGTGCCAGCAGCCTGGCTTATGGCGGGGAGACCCAGTACTTC.

The chain carries TRBV5-1 and TRBJ2-7; tentative D call: TRBD1 (6 bases). Germline values: CDR1 SGHRS, CDR2 YFSETQ. Trimming cost V 4 bases and J 3 bases, with 11 bases left between them. The CDR3 consists of 13 residues. The CDR3 region has the DNA TGCGCCAGCAGCCCCCAGGGACACTACGAGCAGTACTTC. It encodes CASSPQGHYEQYF.

The CDR3 spells CASKGWAGDNFSYEQYF. In nucleotides, the CDR3 is TGTGCCAGCAAAGGGTGGGCAGGGGATAATTTTTCCTACGAGCAGTACTTC. J is TRBJ2-7 and V is TRBV11-2; D perhaps matches TRBD1 (6 bases). Trimming took off 7 bases at V and 1 base at J, with 23 bases between the two ends. Germline V gives CDR1 SGHAT, CDR2 FQNNGV. The CDR3 covers 17 residues. Full variable domain (remainder filled in from reference TRBV11-2 and TRBJ2-7): EAGVAQSPRYKIIEKRQSVAFWCNPISGHATLYWYQQILGQGPKLLIQFQNNGVVDDSQLPKDRFSAERLKGVDSTLKIQPAKLEDSAVYLCASKGWAGDNFSYEQYFGPGTRLTVT.

CDR3 region: CASSLVGWADTQYF. The CDR3 region has the DNA TGCGCCAGCAGCTTGGTAGGGTGGGCAGATACGCAGTATTTT. The chain joins TRBV5-1 to TRBJ2-3; D call uncertain. CDR1 is SGHRS and CDR2 is YFSETQ in the germline V gene. Trimming stripped 0 bases from V and 4 bases from J, with 9 bases between. This CDR3 is built from 14 residues.

V usage is TRBV21-1 and J usage is TRBJ1-2. TRBV21-1 constitutes a pseudogene. The CDR3 runs 12 residues. CDR3 loop: CASEWGRLGYTF. The DNA for the CDR3 is TGTGCCAGCGAGTGGGGTAGACTTGGCTACACCTTC.

To note about this clone: Other DNA sequences of this sample code for an identical CDR3. The V call is TRBV27, the J call TRBJ1-2, with 12 nucleotides matching TRBD1. Germline CDR1 MNHEY, CDR2 SMNVEV (reference sequence). After removal of 0 bases from V and 4 bases from J, the junction contained 0 bases not matched to a gene. The CDR3 consists of 15 residues. The CDR3 DNA is TGTGCCAGCAGTTTATCGGGACAGGGGGCCTATGGCTACACCTTC. It encodes CASSLSGQGAYGYTF.

The rearrangement uses TRBV18 and TRBJ1-1; 8 bases map to TRBD1. V was pared by 4 bases and J by 6 bases, with 7 bases of the junction left unmatched. CDR1 and CDR2 from the germline V gene are KGHSH and LQKENI. The CDR3 loop spans 14 amino acids. In DNA form, the CDR3 reads TGTGCCAGCTCACTCGACAGGGGCGGCTCTGAAGCTTTCTTT. This gives the protein CASSLDRGGSEAFF. Together with reference TRBV18 and TRBJ1-1, the CDR3 gives the full variable domain: NAGVMQNPRHLVRRRGQEARLRCSPMKGHSHVYWYRQLPEEGLKFMVYLQKENIIDESGMPKERFSAEFPKEGPSILRIQQVVRGDSAAYFCASSLDRGGSEAFFGQGTRLTVV.

The rearrangement uses TRBV15 and TRBJ2-7; D is ambiguous. Germline CDR1 LNHNV, CDR2 YYDKDF (reference sequence). This CDR3 contains 15 residues. The ends were cut back, 0 bases at V and 2 bases at J, with 11 bases in the middle. In DNA, the CDR3 is TGTGCCACCAGCAGAGATCGCGGCGGTACCTACGAGCAGTACTTC. Protein product: CATSRDRGGTYEQYF. The whole variable domain, remainder taken from reference TRBV15 and TRBJ2-7, is DAMVIQNPRYQVTQFGKPVTLSCSQTLNHNVMYWYQQKSSQAPKLLFHYYDKDFNNEADTPDNFQSRRPNTSFCFLDIRSPGLGDTAMYLCATSRDRGGTYEQYFGPGTRLTVT.

This sequence joins TRBV27 and TRBJ2-7, with D uncertain. Germline V gene sequence: CDR1 MNHEY, CDR2 SMNVEV (reference sequence). CDR3 length equals 10 residues. The ends were cut back, 7 bases at V and 3 bases at J, with 4 bases in the middle. The CDR3 sequence is CASNLYEQYF. CDR3 coding DNA: TGTGCCAGCAACCTCTACGAGCAGTACTTC.

In DNA, the CDR3 is TGTGCCAGCAGAGGACAGATGAACACCGGGGAGCTGTTTTTT. It specifies CASRGQMNTGELFF. The V and J genes are TRBV6-5 and TRBJ2-2, with D perhaps matching TRBD1 (6 bases). CDR3 length: 14 amino acids. V was cut by 6 bases and J by 1 base, with 9 bases left in between. The germline gives CDR1 MNHEY, CDR2 SVGAGI.

This chain joins TRBV27 and TRBJ2-5; TRBD2 aligns across 13 bases. The CDR3 totals 17 residues. The germline gives CDR1 MNHEY, CDR2 SMNVEV (reference sequence). V was clipped by 6 bases and J by 2 bases; unmatched bases: 9. DNA of the CDR3: TGTGCCAGCAGCCGCGGGAGACTAGCGGGGGGTCAAGAGACCCAGTACTTC. Encoded protein: CASSRGRLAGGQETQYF.